Each of the 25 T cell receptor beta chains below was sequenced from the same sample in a study of graft-versus-host responses after intestinal transplantation. What these receptors recognize is not known. Sequenced by immunoSEQ multiplex PCR; TCRdb stores in-frame clones only, minus some. Of tens of thousands of clones in the sample, around 92% are singletons; the top ten hold more than 0.075%. The sample was unstimulated CD4+ T cells sorted from spleen or lymph node cells, taken before intestinal transplant. These receptors all stem from a human donor who received an intestinal transplant.

The chain has TRBV5-6 and TRBJ2-4; D is possibly TRBD2 (5 bases). The CDR3 sequence is 13 residues long. CDR1 and CDR2 from the germline V gene are SGHDT and YYEEEE. V lost 0 bases, J lost 9 bases, and 10 bases lay in between. DNA for the CDR3: TGTGCCAGCAGCTTGGAGGTTCGGGGCATTCAGTACTTC. Its translation: CASSLEVRGIQYF.

This chain connects TRBV19 to TRBJ1-6, with D tentatively TRBD1 (5 bases). Deletions cut 5 bases from V and 9 bases from J, with 17 bases between. CDR3 length: 15 amino acids. The germline gives CDR1 LNHDA, CDR2 SQIVND (reference sequence). Here the CDR3 reads CASSGAAGIGSPLHF. The CDR3 coding sequence is TGTGCCAGTAGTGGGGCAGCAGGGATCGGTTCACCCCTCCACTTT.

V is TRBV6-1 and J is TRBJ1-6; no reliable D call. Germline V gene lookup returns CDR1 MNHNS and CDR2 SASEGT. This CDR3 spans 15 amino acids. Trimming left V 2 bases short and J 7 bases short, with 12 bases between. DNA for the CDR3: TGTGCCAGCAGTGAATACAGCAACAAAAATTCACCCCTCCACTTT. Protein sequence: CASSEYSNKNSPLHF.

The J gene is TRBJ2-2, the V gene TRBV11-3, with D perhaps TRBD1 (5 bases). Trimming took 1 base from V and 6 from J, leaving 9 bases between them. The CDR3 totals 14 residues. In germline, CDR1 is SGHNT, CDR2 YENEEA. Here the CDR3 DNA reads TGTGCCAGCAGCTTAGTTAGGGGATCCGGGGAGCTGTTTTTT. Translation gives CASSLVRGSGELFF.

This clone was found a few times. V and J are TRBV6-7 and TRBJ2-7, with a possible D match to TRBD2 (6 bases). Being an ORF, TRBV6-7 has a function that is uncertain. The CDR3 loop spans 16 amino acids. V was cut by 0 bases and J by 3 bases, with 15 bases left in between. CDR3 DNA sequence: TGTGCCAGCAGTTACTCGCGGCGGGGTCTCGACTACGAGCAGTACTTC. Translation: CASSYSRRGLDYEQYF.

The chain uses TRBV19 and TRBJ1-5, with TRBD1 matching over 7 bases. Germline lookup yields CDR1 LNHDA and CDR2 SQIVND (reference sequence). The CDR3 loop spans 16 amino acids. J gave up 2 bases and V 6 bases, and 10 bases lay outside the gene matches. In nucleotides, the CDR3 is TGTGCCAGTAGATCGAGGGGGCGCGTGGGCAATCAGCCCCAGCATTTT. This translates into CASRSRGRVGNQPQHF.

The chain employs TRBV11-3 and TRBJ1-2; TRBD1 is a possible D gene (6 bases). The V gene's germline CDR1 is SGHNT and CDR2 YENEEA. V was pared by 5 bases and J by 3 bases, with 19 bases between. The length of the CDR3 is 16 residues. The CDR3 region has the DNA TGTGCCAGCAGCGCGCGAAAAGGGGGAAGGGACTATGGCTACACCTTC. Protein: CASSARKGGRDYGYTF.

The genes are TRBV6-6 and TRBJ2-2, with D hard to call. CDR1 is MNHNY and CDR2 is SVGAGI in the germline V gene (reference sequence). V dropped 2 bases and J dropped 1 base, with 2 bases sitting between them. This CDR3 has 13 residues. The CDR3 spells CASSYLNTGELFF. CDR3 DNA sequence: TGTGCCAGCAGTTACCTGAACACCGGGGAGCTGTTTTTT.

The rearrangement links TRBV5-1 to TRBJ2-5, with TRBD2 matching over 10 bases. Germline assignment: CDR1 SGHRS and CDR2 YFSETQ. The ends lost 6 bases at V and 5 bases at J; junction bases unmatched: 7. The CDR3 covers 14 residues. The chain's CDR3 is CASMSSGGLETQYF. CDR3 nucleotide sequence: TGCGCCAGCATGTCTAGCGGGGGCCTGGAGACCCAGTACTTC.

This chain links TRBV7-2 with TRBJ1-3; 11 bases align to TRBD1. This CDR3 has 19 residues. J gave up 2 bases and V 0 bases, and 9 bases lay outside the gene matches. In germline, CDR1 is SGHTA, CDR2 FQGNSA. The CDR3 reads CASSLAPLGQGAAGNTIYF. As DNA, the CDR3 is TGTGCCAGCAGCTTAGCTCCTTTAGGACAGGGGGCCGCTGGAAACACCATATATTTT.

As DNA, the CDR3 is TGTGCCACCAGCAGAGATCCCTCTAGAGAGCAGTACTTC. Protein sequence: CATSRDPSREQYF. The V gene is TRBV15, the J gene TRBJ2-7, with no clear D. The CDR3 is 13 amino acids. The ends were cut back, 0 bases at V and 7 bases at J, with 10 bases in the middle. The germline V gene has CDR1 LNHNV and CDR2 YYDKDF (reference sequence).

The chain carries TRBV10-3 and TRBJ1-1; D is ambiguous. This CDR3 has 14 amino acids. V was trimmed by 3 bases and J by 1 base, leaving 9 bases between them. The germline V gene has CDR1 ENHRY and CDR2 SYGVKD. This CDR3 reads CAISDQSSNTEAFF. The CDR3 DNA follows: TGTGCCATCAGTGACCAGTCTTCGAACACTGAAGCTTTCTTT.

V is TRBV30 and J is TRBJ2-7; TRBD2 might be the D (5 bases). The germline V gene encodes CDR1 GTSNPN and CDR2 SVGIG (reference sequence). V was cut by 3 bases and J by 0 bases, with 6 bases left in between. This CDR3 has 12 amino acids. The CDR3: CAWSRGSYEQYF. CDR3 nucleotides: TGTGCCTGGAGCCGGGGCTCCTACGAGCAGTACTTC.

The chain has TRBV6-6 and TRBJ1-2, with D tentatively TRBD1 (5 bases). Germline lookup yields CDR1 MNHNY and CDR2 SVGAGI (reference sequence). V dropped 7 bases and J dropped 8 bases, with 20 bases sitting between them. The CDR3 has 14 residues. Here the CDR3 reads CASTWAVGTPGYTF. The CDR3 DNA is TGTGCCAGCACGTGGGCGGTAGGGACTCCGGGCTACACCTTC.

The chain joins TRBV23-1 to TRBJ2-6; 8 bases are shared with TRBD1. TRBV23-1 qualifies as an ORF whose function is uncertain. The CDR3 is 16 amino acids. With V trimmed by 2 bases and J by 4 bases, 4 bases remained unmatched. The CDR3 sequence: CASSQPTGVGANVLTF. The CDR3 DNA follows: TGCGCCAGCAGTCAACCGACAGGGGTGGGGGCCAACGTCCTGACTTTC.

The chain joins TRBV25-1 to TRBJ2-7; the match to TRBD2 covers 10 bases. V was clipped by 3 bases and J by 6 bases; unmatched bases: 8. This CDR3 has 15 amino acids. Per the germline V gene, CDR1 is MGHDK and CDR2 is SYGVNS. In DNA, the CDR3 is TGTGCCAGCAGTGATCCGGGACTAGCGTCGGGCGAGCAGTACTTC. This gives the protein CASSDPGLASGEQYF.

The gene calls are TRBV18 and TRBJ2-7; TRBD1 is a possible D gene (6 bases). CDR3 length: 16 amino acids. Germline CDR1 reads KGHSH; CDR2 reads LQKENI. Deletions cut 4 bases from V and 4 bases from J, with 20 bases between. Here the CDR3 reads CASSLYTGNANYEQYF. Here the CDR3 DNA reads TGTGCCAGCTCACTCTATACAGGGAACGCTAATTACGAGCAGTACTTC.

A single count supports this clone. The genes are TRBV10-2 and TRBJ2-1; weak D call: TRBD2 (5 bases). V was shortened by 6 bases and J by 3 bases, with 9 bases between the two germline ends. The germline V gene encodes CDR1 WSHSY and CDR2 SAAADI. The CDR3 contains 13 residues. The CDR3 region is CASRGLLYNEQFF. Written as DNA, the CDR3 is TGCGCCAGCAGAGGACTTCTCTACAATGAGCAGTTCTTC.

The V and J genes are TRBV10-2 and TRBJ1-2; D may be TRBD1 (6 bases). The CDR3 spans 13 residues. Trimming pared 3 bases from V and 4 bases from J, leaving 9 bases between. CDR1 is WSHSY and CDR2 is SAAADI in the germline V gene. Here the CDR3 DNA reads TGCGCCAGCAGTGACAGGGGTGGCTATGGCTACACCTTC. It is translated as CASSDRGGYGYTF.

The chain is built from TRBV5-1 and TRBJ2-7; 10 bases align to TRBD2. Germline values: CDR1 SGHRS, CDR2 YFSETQ. The CDR3 runs 15 residues. The trim removed 4 bases at V and 1 base at J, leaving 5 bases unmatched. The CDR3 DNA reads TGCGCCAGCAGCCCCTTAGCGGGGGGATCCTACGAGCAGTACTTC. Its translation: CASSPLAGGSYEQYF.

CDR3 protein: CASSRRSNTGELFF. The DNA for the CDR3 is TGTGCCAGCTCACGGAGGTCCAACACCGGGGAGCTGTTTTTT. This chain joins TRBV18 and TRBJ2-2; maybe TRBD2 (5 bases). The CDR3 is 14 residues long. Germline V gives CDR1 KGHSH, CDR2 LQKENI. V gave up 4 bases and J gave up 2 bases, with 8 bases separating them.

V and J are TRBV5-1 and TRBJ2-3; 11 bases are shared with TRBD2. The J segment lost 1 base and the V segment lost 4 bases, leaving 5 bases of the junction unmatched. The CDR3 runs to 16 residues. Germline-derived CDR1 and CDR2 are SGHRS and YFSETQ. The CDR3 spells CASSKLAGVGTDTQYF. The CDR3 DNA sequence: TGCGCCAGCAGCAAACTAGCGGGGGTTGGCACAGATACGCAGTATTTT.

CDR3 loop: CASSLVGGVGYEQYF. The CDR3 coding sequence is TGTGCCAGCAGCTTAGTGGGAGGCGTGGGGTACGAGCAGTACTTC. J is TRBJ2-7 and V is TRBV11-3, with TRBD2 as a possible D gene (6 bases). The CDR3 spans 15 residues. With 1 base removed from V and 4 bases from J, the gap between germline ends came to 14 bases. Per the germline V gene, CDR1 is SGHNT and CDR2 is YENEEA.

The chain links TRBV9 to TRBJ2-3; a possible D gene is TRBD1 (6 bases). The germline V gene has CDR1 SGDLS and CDR2 YYNGEE. With 6 bases removed from V and 1 base from J, the gap between germline ends came to 9 bases. The CDR3 is 13 residues long. CDR3 amino acids: CASNPGGTDTQYF. For the CDR3, the DNA is TGTGCCAGCAACCCAGGGGGCACAGATACGCAGTATTTT.

The chain employs TRBV7-2 and TRBJ1-6; D possibly corresponds to TRBD1 (6 bases). V was clipped by 4 bases and J by 2 bases, with 12 bases between them. The CDR3 has 16 residues. Germline CDR1 is SGHTA and CDR2 is FQGNSA. CDR3 sequence: CASSSTGNAYNSPLHF. In DNA, the CDR3 is TGTGCCAGCAGCTCCACAGGGAACGCCTATAATTCACCCCTCCACTTT.